Listed here are 5 T cell receptor beta chains from one sample, sequenced in a study of blood T cell repertoires in COVID-19. Sequenced by immunoSEQ multiplex PCR; TCRdb stores in-frame clones only, minus some. The sample lists about 150,000 clones, roughly 84% occurring once. The source material was peripheral blood. The source of these receptors is a woman in her sixties or seventies with COVID-19, enrolled during active disease.

This chain joins TRBV25-1 and TRBJ1-4; TRBD1 is a possible D gene (6 bases). Per germline, CDR1 MGHDK and CDR2 SYGVNS. V lost 1 base and J lost 10, with 13 bases in between. This CDR3 spans 14 amino acids. As DNA, the CDR3 is TGTGCCAGCAGTGAATTTGGACAGTATGGAAAACTGTTTTTT. This encodes CASSEFGQYGKLFF.

The chain couples TRBV30 to TRBJ1-1; D possibly corresponds to TRBD1 (5 bases). Germline V gene sequence: CDR1 GTSNPN, CDR2 SVGIG (reference sequence). The CDR3 loop spans 11 amino acids. V lost 8 bases, J lost 8 bases, and 15 bases lay in between. In DNA, the CDR3 is TGTGCCCGGATAGATAACAGGGAAGCTTTCTTT. Its translation: CARIDNREAFF.

This chain links TRBV18 with TRBJ1-6; 9 bases map to TRBD1. This CDR3 has 15 residues. Per the germline V gene, CDR1 is KGHSH and CDR2 is LQKENI. V gave up 1 base and J gave up 7 bases; unmatched junction bases: 2. The CDR3 spells CASSPRDRDNSPLHF. The CDR3 DNA reads as TGTGCCAGCTCACCACGGGACAGGGACAATTCACCCCTCCACTTT.

This clone was seen only a few times. V and J are TRBV19 and TRBJ2-7, with TRBD2 matching 9 bases. Trimming removed 7 bases from V and 1 base from J; junction bases left unmatched: 2. The CDR3 has 13 amino acids. Germline loops: CDR1 LNHDA, CDR2 SQIVND (reference sequence). The CDR3 loop is CASMREGSYEQYF. DNA for the CDR3: TGTGCCAGTATGCGGGAGGGTTCCTACGAGCAGTACTTC.

This chain uses TRBV7-9 with TRBJ1-1; D uncertain. Germline CDR1 and CDR2: SEHNR and FQNEAQ (reference sequence). V dropped 5 bases and J dropped 7 bases, with 11 bases sitting between them. This CDR3 is 12 amino acids long. The CDR3 DNA reads TGTGCCAGCAGCCCTAGAGAAAATGAAGCTTTCTTT. Translation gives CASSPRENEAFF. Looking up the rest from reference TRBV7-9 and TRBJ1-1 gives the full variable domain: DTGVSQNPRHKITKRGQNVTFRCDPISEHNRLYWYRQTLGQGPEFLTYFQNEAQLEKSRLLSDRFSAERPKGSFSTLEIQRTEQGDSAMYLCASSPRENEAFFGQGTRLTVV.